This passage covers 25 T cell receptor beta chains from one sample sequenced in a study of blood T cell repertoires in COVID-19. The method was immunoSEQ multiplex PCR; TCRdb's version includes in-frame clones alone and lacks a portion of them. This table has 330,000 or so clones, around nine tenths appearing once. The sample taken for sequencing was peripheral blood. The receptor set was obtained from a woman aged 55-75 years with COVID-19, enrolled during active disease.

The CDR3 DNA sequence: TGCGCCAGCAGCCAAGGTCCGGGCGCGGGGGATGGCTACACCTTC. Protein sequence: CASSQGPGAGDGYTF. This chain connects TRBV4-1 to TRBJ1-2, with D perhaps TRBD1 (5 bases). The CDR3 has 15 residues. Germline lookup yields CDR1 MGHRA and CDR2 YSYEKL. V lost 1 base and J 6 bases, leaving 15 bases between the germline ends.

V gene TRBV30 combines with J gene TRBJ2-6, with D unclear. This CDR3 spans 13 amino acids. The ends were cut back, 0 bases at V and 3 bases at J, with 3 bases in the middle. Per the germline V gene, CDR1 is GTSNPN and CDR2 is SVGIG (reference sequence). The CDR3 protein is CAWSVSGANVLTF. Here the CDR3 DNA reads TGTGCCTGGAGTGTGAGTGGGGCCAACGTCCTGACTTTC.

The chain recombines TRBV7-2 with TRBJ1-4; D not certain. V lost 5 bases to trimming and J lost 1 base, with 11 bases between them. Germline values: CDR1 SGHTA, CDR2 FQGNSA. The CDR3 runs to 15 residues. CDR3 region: CASSVPRGTNEKLFF. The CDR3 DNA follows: TGTGCCAGCAGCGTACCGAGAGGAACTAATGAAAAACTGTTTTTT.

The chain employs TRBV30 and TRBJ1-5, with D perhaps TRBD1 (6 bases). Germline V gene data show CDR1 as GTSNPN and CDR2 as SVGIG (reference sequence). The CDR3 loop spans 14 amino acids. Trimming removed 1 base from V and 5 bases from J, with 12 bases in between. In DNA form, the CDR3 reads TGTGCCTGGAGTGCCGGACAGCGCGATCAGCCCCAGCATTTT. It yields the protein CAWSAGQRDQPQHF.

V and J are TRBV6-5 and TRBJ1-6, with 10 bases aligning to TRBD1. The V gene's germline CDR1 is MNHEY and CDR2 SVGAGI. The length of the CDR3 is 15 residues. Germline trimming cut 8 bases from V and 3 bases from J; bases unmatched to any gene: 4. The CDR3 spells CASGTGAFYNSPLHF. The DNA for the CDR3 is TGTGCCAGCGGGACAGGGGCCTTCTATAATTCACCCCTCCACTTT.

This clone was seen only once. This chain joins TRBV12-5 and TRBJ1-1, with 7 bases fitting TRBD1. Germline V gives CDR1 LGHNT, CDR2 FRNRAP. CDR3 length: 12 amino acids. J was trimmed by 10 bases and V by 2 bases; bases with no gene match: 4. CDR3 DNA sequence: TGTGCTAGTGGTTTGTGGGACAGTAGAGCTTTCTTT. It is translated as CASGLWDSRAFF.

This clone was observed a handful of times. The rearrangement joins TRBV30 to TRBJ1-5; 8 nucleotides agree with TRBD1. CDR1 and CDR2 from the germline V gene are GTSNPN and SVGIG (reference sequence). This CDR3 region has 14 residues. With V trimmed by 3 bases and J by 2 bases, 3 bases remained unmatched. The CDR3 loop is CAWRKQGGNQPQHF. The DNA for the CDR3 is TGTGCCTGGAGAAAACAGGGGGGCAATCAGCCCCAGCATTTT.

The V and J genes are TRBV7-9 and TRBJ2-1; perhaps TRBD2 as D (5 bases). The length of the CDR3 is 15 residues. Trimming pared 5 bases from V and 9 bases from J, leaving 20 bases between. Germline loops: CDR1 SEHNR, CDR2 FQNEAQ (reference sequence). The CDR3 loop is CASSVDWTRVVEQFF. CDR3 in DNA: TGTGCCAGCAGCGTCGACTGGACGAGGGTCGTTGAGCAGTTCTTC.

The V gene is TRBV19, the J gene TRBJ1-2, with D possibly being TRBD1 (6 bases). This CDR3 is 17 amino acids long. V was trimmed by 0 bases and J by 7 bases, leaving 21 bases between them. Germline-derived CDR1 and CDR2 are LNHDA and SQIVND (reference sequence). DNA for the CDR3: TGTGCCAGTAGTATAGATCAAAGACAGGTTGGGAGTGGTGGCTACACCTTC. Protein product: CASSIDQRQVGSGGYTF.

CDR3 in DNA: TGTGCCAGCAGCTTGGTGGCTAGCGGGGACGAGCAGTACTTC. Its protein is CASSLVASGDEQYF. This chain uses TRBV5-6 with TRBJ2-7, with 9 bases identical to TRBD2. The CDR3 has 14 amino acids. V shed 0 bases, J shed 5 bases, and the junction held 3 bases outside the gene matches. CDR1 and CDR2 (germline): SGHDT, YYEEEE.

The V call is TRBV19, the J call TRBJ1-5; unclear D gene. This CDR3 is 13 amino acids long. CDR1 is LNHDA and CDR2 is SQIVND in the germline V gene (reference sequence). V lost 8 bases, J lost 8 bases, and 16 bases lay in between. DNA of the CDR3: TGTGCCAGTGGTCACATGAAAGTTGAGCCCCAGCATTTT. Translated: CASGHMKVEPQHF. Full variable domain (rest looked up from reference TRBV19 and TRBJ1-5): DGGITQSPKYLFRKEGQNVTLSCEQNLNHDAMYWYRQDPGQGLRLIYYSQIVNDFQKGDIAEGYSVSREKKESFPLTVTSAQKNPTAFYLCASGHMKVEPQHFGDGTRLSIL.

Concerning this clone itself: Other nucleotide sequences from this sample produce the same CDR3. CDR3 in amino acids: CASSPGTGNYGYTF. The CDR3, as DNA: TGTGCCAGCTCACCAGGGACAGGAAACTATGGCTACACCTTC. The gene calls are TRBV18 and TRBJ1-2; 8 bases map to TRBD1. Losses at the gene ends were 2 bases for V and 2 bases for J; bases not matched to a gene: 1. This CDR3 has 14 amino acids. CDR1 is KGHSH and CDR2 is LQKENI in the germline V gene.

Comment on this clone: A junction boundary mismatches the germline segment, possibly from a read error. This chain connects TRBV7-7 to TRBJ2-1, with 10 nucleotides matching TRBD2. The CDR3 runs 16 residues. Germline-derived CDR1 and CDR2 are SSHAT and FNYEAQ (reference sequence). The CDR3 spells CASSSTWLAGVQEQFF. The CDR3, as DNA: TGTGCTAGCAGCTCGACCTGGCTAGCGGGGGTTCAAGAGCAGTTCTTC.

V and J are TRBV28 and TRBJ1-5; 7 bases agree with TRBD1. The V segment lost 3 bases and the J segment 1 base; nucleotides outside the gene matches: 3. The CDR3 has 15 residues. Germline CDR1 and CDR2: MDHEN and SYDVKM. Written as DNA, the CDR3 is TGTGCCAGCAGTTTGACAGGGCTCAGCAATCAGCCCCAGCATTTT. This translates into CASSLTGLSNQPQHF.

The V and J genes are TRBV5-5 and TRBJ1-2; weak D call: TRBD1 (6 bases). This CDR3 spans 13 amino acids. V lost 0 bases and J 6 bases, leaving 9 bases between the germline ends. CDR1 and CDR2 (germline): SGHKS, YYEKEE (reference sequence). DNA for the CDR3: TGTGCCAGCAGCTTGGCGGCAGGGGATGGCTACACCTTC. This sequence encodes CASSLAAGDGYTF.

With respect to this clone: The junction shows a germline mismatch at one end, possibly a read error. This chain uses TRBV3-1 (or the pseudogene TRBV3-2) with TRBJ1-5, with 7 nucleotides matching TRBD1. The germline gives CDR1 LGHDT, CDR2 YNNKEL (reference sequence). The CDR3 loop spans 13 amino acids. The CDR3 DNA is TGTGCCAGCAGTCAAGACAGGGTTCAGCCCCAGCATTTT. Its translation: CASSQDRVQPQHF.

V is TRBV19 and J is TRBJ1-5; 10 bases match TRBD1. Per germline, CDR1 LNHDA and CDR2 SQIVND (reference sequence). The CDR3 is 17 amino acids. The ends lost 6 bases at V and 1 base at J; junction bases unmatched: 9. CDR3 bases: TGTGCCAGTAGATCCTGGGGACAGGGGTCGAGCAATCAGCCCCAGCATTTT. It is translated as CASRSWGQGSSNQPQHF.

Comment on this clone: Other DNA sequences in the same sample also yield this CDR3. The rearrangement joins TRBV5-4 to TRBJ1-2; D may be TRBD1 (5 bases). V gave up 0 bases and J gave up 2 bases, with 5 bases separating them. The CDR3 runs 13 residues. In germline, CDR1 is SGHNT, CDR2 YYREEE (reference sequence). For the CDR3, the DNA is TGTGCCAGCAGCTTGGACAGGAACTATGGCTACACCTTC. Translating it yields CASSLDRNYGYTF.

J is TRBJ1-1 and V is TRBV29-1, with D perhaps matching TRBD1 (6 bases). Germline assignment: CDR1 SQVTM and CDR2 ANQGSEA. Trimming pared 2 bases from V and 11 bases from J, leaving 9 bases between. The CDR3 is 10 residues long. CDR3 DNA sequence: TGCAGCGTTGAACGTCAGGGGGCTTTCTTT. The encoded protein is CSVERQGAFF.

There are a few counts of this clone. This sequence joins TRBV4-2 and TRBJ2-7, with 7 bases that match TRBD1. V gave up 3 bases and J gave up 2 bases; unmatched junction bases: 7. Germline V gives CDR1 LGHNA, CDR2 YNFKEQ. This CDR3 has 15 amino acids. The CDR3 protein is CASSHNTGDTYEQYF. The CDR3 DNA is TGTGCCAGCAGCCATAATACAGGGGACACCTACGAGCAGTACTTC.

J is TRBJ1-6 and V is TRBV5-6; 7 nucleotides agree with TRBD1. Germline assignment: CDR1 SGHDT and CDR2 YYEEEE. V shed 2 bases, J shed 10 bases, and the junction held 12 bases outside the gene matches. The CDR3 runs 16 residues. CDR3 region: CASSFRGRGTNSPLHF. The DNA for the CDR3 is TGTGCCAGCAGCTTTAGGGGGCGCGGTACTAACTCACCCCTCCACTTT.

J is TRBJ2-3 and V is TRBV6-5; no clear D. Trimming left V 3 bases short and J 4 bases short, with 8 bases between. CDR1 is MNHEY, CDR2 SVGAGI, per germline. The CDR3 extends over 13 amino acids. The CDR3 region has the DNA TGTGCCAGCAGTTATCGGTTCCCAGATACGCAGTATTTT. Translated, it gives CASSYRFPDTQYF.

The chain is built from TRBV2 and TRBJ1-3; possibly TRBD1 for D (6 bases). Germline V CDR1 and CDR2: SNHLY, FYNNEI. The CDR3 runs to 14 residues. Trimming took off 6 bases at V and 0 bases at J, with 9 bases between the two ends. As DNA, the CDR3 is TGTGCCAGCAGAGGGGGTGGCTCTGGAAACACCATATATTTT. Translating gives CASRGGGSGNTIYF.

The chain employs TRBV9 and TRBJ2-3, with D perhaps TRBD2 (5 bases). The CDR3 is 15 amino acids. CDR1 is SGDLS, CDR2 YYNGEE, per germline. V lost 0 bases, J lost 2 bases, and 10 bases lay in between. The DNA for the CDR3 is TGTGCCAGCAGCGTAGTGTACGGGATCACAGATACGCAGTATTTT. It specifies CASSVVYGITDTQYF.

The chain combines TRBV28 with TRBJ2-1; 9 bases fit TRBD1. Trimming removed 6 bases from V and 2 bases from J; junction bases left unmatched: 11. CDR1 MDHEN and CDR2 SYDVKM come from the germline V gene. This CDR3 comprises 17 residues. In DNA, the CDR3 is TGTGCCAGCAGCGAATTAGGGACAGGGAATACCTACAATGAGCAGTTCTTC. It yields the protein CASSELGTGNTYNEQFF.